Following are 16 T cell receptor beta chains from one sample sequenced in a study of T cell responses to AZD1222 COVID-19 vaccine. Assay: immunoSEQ multiplex PCR; the TCRdb copy retains only in-frame clones and omits some. The sample lists more than 110,000 clones, 92% occurring once. Material: peripheral blood, obtained on day 0 of AZD1222 vaccination. Receptor source: an adult in good health.

V is TRBV3-1 (or the pseudogene TRBV3-2) and J is TRBJ2-7; D not certain. V was cut by 4 bases and J by 2 bases, with 12 bases left in between. The CDR3 runs 14 residues. Germline V gives CDR1 LGHDT, CDR2 YNNKEL (reference sequence). DNA of the CDR3: TGTGCCAGCAGCCCGCGCGGCGGCCCCTACGAGCAGTACTTC. It yields the protein CASSPRGGPYEQYF.

This rearrangement joins TRBV5-4 to TRBJ2-1; 7 bases are a match to TRBD2. This CDR3 has 14 amino acids. Germline lookup yields CDR1 SGHNT and CDR2 YYREEE (reference sequence). J gave up 8 bases and V 6 bases, and 11 bases lay outside the gene matches. The CDR3 reads CASTLAGAGHEQFF. In DNA, the CDR3 is TGTGCCAGCACCCTTGCGGGAGCGGGACATGAGCAGTTCTTC.

The CDR3 region has the DNA TGTGCCAGCAGTTTAACTAGCGGGAGCTACGAGCAGTACTTC. As protein: CASSLTSGSYEQYF. The chain combines TRBV27 with TRBJ2-7, with TRBD2 matching over 11 bases. Germline CDR1 is MNHEY and CDR2 is SMNVEV (reference sequence). V shed 2 bases and J 3 bases; nucleotides not matched to a gene: 0. This CDR3 is 14 amino acids long.

The chain combines TRBV6-5 with TRBJ1-2, with D possibly TRBD1 on 5 matching bases. The CDR3 extends over 15 amino acids. Germline-derived CDR1 and CDR2 are MNHEY and SVGAGI. Deletions cut 0 bases from V and 7 bases from J, with 15 bases between. The DNA of the CDR3 is TGTGCCAGCAGTTACTCTCGGGACTCCCAGGGTGGCTACACCTTC. This encodes CASSYSRDSQGGYTF.

The chain carries TRBV20-1 and TRBJ1-5, with 7 bases aligning to TRBD1. V shed 6 bases and J 3 bases; nucleotides not matched to a gene: 5. The CDR3 runs 13 residues. Per germline, CDR1 DFQATT and CDR2 SNEGSKA (reference sequence). The CDR3 protein is CSASDRVNQPQHF. The CDR3 DNA is TGCAGTGCGAGTGACAGGGTCAATCAGCCCCAGCATTTT.

This clone was found once. The CDR3 region is CASSSIGLEITDTQYF. The CDR3 DNA reads TGTGCCAGCAGCAGTATCGGACTAGAGATCACAGATACGCAGTATTTT. The chain combines TRBV28 with TRBJ2-3; 7 nucleotides match TRBD2. V dropped 6 bases and J dropped 2; count of bases not matched to a gene: 11. Looked up from germline, CDR1 is MDHEN and CDR2 is SYDVKM. There are 16 residues in the CDR3.

V gene TRBV28 combines with J gene TRBJ2-5; TRBD2 agrees at 9 bases. With 6 bases clipped from V and 0 bases from J, the junction kept 14 bases outside the gene matches. Germline V gene data show CDR1 as MDHEN and CDR2 as SYDVKM. This CDR3 has 18 residues. The DNA of the CDR3 is TGTGCCAGCAGAGGATGGCGGGAGGGCCTGGAGGACCAAGAGACCCAGTACTTC. Amino acids: CASRGWREGLEDQETQYF. The full variable domain, its missing parts supplied by reference TRBV28 and TRBJ2-5, is DVKVTQSSRYLVKRTGEKVFLECVQDMDHENMFWYRQDPGLGLRLIYFSYDVKMKEKGDIPEGYSVSREKKERFSLILESASTNQTSMYLCASRGWREGLEDQETQYFGPGTRLLVL.

V usage is TRBV9 and J usage is TRBJ2-5; D is unresolved. The germline V gene encodes CDR1 SGDLS and CDR2 YYNGEE. The CDR3 runs 16 residues. V was cut by 3 bases and J by 4 bases, with 19 bases left in between. CDR3 sequence: CASSADGPGRTETQYF. CDR3 DNA: TGTGCCAGCAGCGCAGACGGACCCGGGCGTACAGAGACCCAGTACTTC.

The chain uses TRBV21-1 and TRBJ2-1; no DNA check was done on the table's D call, TRBD1. TRBV21-1 is a recognized pseudogene. The CDR3 spans 17 residues. The CDR3 bases are TGTGCCAGCAGCAAAGCGACAGGGAGAAAGGACTACAATGAGCAGTTCTTC. Translated: CASSKATGRKDYNEQFF.

The chain combines TRBV11-3 with TRBJ1-1; possible D gene TRBD1, 6 bases. CDR1 is SGHNT and CDR2 is YENEEA in the germline V gene. CDR3 size: 13 residues. V was shortened by 3 bases and J by 4 bases, with 9 bases between the two germline ends. The CDR3 DNA is TGTGCCAGCAGCTTGGGGGGCCGCACTGAAGCTTTCTTT. It is translated as CASSLGGRTEAFF.

V is TRBV25-1 and J is TRBJ2-7, with 14 bases lining up with TRBD2. V dropped 4 bases and J dropped 6; count of bases not matched to a gene: 11. The CDR3 has 17 residues. Germline values: CDR1 MGHDK, CDR2 SYGVNS. The chain's CDR3 is CASSAAGTSGRPGEQYF. The CDR3 DNA sequence: TGTGCCAGCAGTGCCGCCGGGACTAGCGGGAGACCCGGCGAGCAGTACTTC.

The V and J genes are TRBV7-3 and TRBJ2-2; tentative D call: TRBD1 (6 bases). Germline values: CDR1 SGHTA, CDR2 FQGTGA. The CDR3 runs to 14 residues. V was pared by 3 bases and J by 6 bases, with 11 bases between. The CDR3 DNA is TGTGCCAGCAGCTTCCTACAGGGCTCCGGGGAGCTGTTTTTT. Translating gives CASSFLQGSGELFF.

CDR3 DNA: TGTGCCAGCAGTTACCCCCAGGGGACGAACACCGGGGAGCTGTTTTTT. Amino acids: CASSYPQGTNTGELFF. The rearrangement joins TRBV6-2 or TRBV6-3 to TRBJ2-2, with D perhaps TRBD1 (6 bases). From germline, CDR1 is MNHEY and CDR2 SVGEGT. This CDR3 comprises 16 residues. The germline V and J ends were trimmed by 2 bases and 0 bases, with 10 bases remaining between them.

The V and J genes are TRBV12-5 and TRBJ1-6, with a tentative D call TRBD1 (5 bases). The CDR3 runs to 16 residues. V shed 4 bases and J shed 9 bases, with 19 bases lying between them. Per germline, CDR1 LGHNT and CDR2 FRNRAP. The CDR3, as DNA: TGTGCTAGTGGTTCCCCTGGGGCGGGAGTAGGTTCACCCCTCCACTTT. Its protein is CASGSPGAGVGSPLHF.

This chain joins TRBV18 and TRBJ2-4; 12 bases align to TRBD2. This CDR3 spans 20 amino acids. V gave up 6 bases and J gave up 3 bases; unmatched junction bases: 18. CDR1 KGHSH and CDR2 LQKENI come from the germline V gene. DNA for the CDR3: TGTGCCAGCTCCCTTTTTCCTGCGACTAGCGGGAGTATCGGCAAAAACATTCAGTACTTC. It codes for CASSLFPATSGSIGKNIQYF.

V gene TRBV11-2 combines with J gene TRBJ2-7; D not resolved. The V gene's germline CDR1 is SGHAT and CDR2 FQNNGV. The CDR3 loop spans 13 amino acids. Trimming removed 1 base at V and 2 bases at J, with 6 bases between. This chain's CDR3 is CASSLGFTYEQYF. CDR3 sequence (DNA): TGTGCCAGCAGCTTAGGATTTACCTACGAGCAGTACTTC.